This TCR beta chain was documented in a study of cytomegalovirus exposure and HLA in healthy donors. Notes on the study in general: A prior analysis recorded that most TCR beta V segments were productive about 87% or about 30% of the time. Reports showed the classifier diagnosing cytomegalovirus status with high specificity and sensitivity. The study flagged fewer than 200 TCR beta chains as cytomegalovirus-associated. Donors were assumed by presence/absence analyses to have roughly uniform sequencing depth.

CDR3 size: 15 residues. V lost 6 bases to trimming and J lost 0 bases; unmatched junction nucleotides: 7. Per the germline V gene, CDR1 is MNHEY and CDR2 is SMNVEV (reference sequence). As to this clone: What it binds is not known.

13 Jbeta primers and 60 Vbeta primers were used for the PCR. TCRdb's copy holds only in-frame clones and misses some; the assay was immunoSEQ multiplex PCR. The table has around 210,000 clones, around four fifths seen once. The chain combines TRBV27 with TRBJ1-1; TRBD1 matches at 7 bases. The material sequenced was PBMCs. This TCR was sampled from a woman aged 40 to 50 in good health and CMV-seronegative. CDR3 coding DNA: TGTGCCAGCAGCCCCGGGACAGCCATGAACACTGAAGCTTTCTTT. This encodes CASSPGTAMNTEAFF.